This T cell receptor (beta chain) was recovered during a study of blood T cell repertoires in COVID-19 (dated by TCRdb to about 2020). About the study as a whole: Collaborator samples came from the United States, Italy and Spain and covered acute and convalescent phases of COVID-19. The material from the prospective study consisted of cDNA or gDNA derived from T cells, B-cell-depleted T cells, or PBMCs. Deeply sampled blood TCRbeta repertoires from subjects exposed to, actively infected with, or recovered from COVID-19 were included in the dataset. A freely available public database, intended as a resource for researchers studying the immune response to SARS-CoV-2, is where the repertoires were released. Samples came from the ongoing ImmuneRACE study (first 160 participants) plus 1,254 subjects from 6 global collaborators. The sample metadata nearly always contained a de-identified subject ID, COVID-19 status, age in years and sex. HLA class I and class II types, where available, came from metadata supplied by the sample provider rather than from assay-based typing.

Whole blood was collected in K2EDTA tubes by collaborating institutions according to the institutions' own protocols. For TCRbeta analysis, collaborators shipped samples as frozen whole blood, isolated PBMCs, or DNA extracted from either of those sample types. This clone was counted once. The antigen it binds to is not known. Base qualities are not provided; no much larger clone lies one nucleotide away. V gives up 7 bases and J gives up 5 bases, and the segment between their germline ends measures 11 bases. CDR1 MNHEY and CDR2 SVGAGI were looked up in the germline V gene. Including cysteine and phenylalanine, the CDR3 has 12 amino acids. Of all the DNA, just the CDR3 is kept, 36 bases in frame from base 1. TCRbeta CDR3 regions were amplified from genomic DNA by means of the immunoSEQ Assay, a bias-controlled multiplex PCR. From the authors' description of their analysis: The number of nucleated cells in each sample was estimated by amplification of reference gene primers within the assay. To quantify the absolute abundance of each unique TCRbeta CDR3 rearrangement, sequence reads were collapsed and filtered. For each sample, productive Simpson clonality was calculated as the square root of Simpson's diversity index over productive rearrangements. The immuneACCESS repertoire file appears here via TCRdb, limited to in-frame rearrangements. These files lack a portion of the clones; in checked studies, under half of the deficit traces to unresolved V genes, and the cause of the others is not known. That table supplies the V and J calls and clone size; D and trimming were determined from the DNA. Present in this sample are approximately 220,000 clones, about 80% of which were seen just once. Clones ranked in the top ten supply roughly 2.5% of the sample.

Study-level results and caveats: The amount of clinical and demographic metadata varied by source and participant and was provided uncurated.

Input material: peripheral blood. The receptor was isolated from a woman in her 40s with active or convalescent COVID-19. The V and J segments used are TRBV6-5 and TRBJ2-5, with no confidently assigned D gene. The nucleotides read TGTGCCAGCAACGGCGGCGGCGAGACCCAGTACTTC. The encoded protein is CASNGGGETQYF.